This TCR beta chain was recorded in a study of Graves' ophthalmopathy and Graves' hyperthyroidism. Study context: Peripheral blood (taken before any treatment) was collected at initial diagnosis. The study's findings and limits: Among thyroid clonotypes expanded above 0.001 frequency, most also appeared in blood.

As for this clonotype: No antigen is known for it.

Amplification of TCR beta CDR3 regions used RNA transcripts. A first-round RT-PCR used HTBI primers, followed by a second-round multiplex PCR. MiXCR was run by TCRdb on the multiplex PCR reads, yielding one entry per CDR3 protein. The sample has about 400,000 distinct CDR3 sequences, 20% to 25% seen once. The V end was cut by 10 bases, the J end by 10 bases, with 23 bases between. Germline V CDR1 and CDR2: ENHRY, SYGVKD. CDR3 size: 15 residues. The V gene is TRBV10-3, the J gene TRBJ1-6; perhaps TRBD1 as D (5 bases). The sequence was collected from a woman aged 18-35 years with stable Graves' hyperthyroidism. Sequenced: peripheral blood. CDR3 region: CATFSGKQRGSPLHF. The CDR3 DNA follows: TGTGCCACATTCAGCGGAAAACAAAGGGGATCACCCCTCCACTTT.